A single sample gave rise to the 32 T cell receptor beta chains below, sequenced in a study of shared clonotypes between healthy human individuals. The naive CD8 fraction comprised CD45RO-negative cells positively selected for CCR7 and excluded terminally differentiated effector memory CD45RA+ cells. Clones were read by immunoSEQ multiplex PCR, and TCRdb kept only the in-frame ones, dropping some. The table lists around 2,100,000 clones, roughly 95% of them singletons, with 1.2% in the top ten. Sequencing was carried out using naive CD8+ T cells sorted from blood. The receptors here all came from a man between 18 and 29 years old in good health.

The CDR3 is CARQGDSNQPQHF. CDR3 coding DNA: TGTGCCAGACAGGGAGATAGCAATCAGCCCCAGCATTTT. The chain joins TRBV21-1 to TRBJ1-5; the D call of TRBD1 is as the table states it, not checked on the DNA. TRBV21-1 constitutes a pseudogene. The CDR3 extends over 13 amino acids.

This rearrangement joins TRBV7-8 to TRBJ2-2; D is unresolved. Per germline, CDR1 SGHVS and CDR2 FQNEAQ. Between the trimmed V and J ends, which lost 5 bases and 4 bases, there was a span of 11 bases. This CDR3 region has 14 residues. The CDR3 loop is CASSEFQSTGELFF. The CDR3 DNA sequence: TGTGCCAGCAGCGAATTCCAGAGCACCGGGGAGCTGTTTTTT.

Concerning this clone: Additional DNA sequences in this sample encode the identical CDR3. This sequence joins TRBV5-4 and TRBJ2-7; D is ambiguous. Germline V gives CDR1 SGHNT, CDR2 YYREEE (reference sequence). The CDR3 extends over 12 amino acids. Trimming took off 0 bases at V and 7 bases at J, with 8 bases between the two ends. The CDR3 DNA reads TGTGCCAGCAGCTTGGACCTTGGGGAGCAGTACTTC. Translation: CASSLDLGEQYF.

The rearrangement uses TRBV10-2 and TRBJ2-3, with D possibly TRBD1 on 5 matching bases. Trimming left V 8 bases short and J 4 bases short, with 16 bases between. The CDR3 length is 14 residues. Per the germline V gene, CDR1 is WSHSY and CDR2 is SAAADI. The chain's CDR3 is CASQDPGIADTQYF. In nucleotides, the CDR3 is TGCGCCAGCCAAGACCCAGGGATCGCAGATACGCAGTATTTT.

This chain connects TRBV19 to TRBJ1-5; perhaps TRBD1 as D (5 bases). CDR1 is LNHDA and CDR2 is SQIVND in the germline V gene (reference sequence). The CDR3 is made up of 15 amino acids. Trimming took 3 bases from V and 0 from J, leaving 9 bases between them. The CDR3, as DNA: TGTGCCAGTAGTATGGACAATTATAGCAATCAGCCCCAGCATTTT. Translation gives CASSMDNYSNQPQHF.

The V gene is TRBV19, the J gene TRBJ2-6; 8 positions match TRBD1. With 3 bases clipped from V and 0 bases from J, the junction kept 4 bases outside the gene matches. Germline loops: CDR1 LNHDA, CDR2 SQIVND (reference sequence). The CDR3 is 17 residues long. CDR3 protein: CASSIGDRSSGANVLTF. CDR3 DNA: TGTGCCAGTAGTATCGGGGACAGGAGCTCTGGGGCCAACGTCCTGACTTTC.

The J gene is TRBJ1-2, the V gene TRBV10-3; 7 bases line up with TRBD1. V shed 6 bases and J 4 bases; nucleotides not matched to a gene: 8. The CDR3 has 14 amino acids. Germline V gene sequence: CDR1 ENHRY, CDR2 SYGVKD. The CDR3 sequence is CAIRDRVKLYGYTF. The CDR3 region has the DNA TGTGCCATCAGAGACAGGGTTAAGCTCTATGGCTACACCTTC.

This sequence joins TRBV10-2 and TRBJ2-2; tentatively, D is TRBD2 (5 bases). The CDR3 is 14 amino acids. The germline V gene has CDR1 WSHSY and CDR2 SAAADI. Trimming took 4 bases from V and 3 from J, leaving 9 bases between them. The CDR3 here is CASSGGIDTGELFF. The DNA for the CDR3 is TGCGCCAGCAGTGGAGGGATCGACACCGGGGAGCTGTTTTTT.

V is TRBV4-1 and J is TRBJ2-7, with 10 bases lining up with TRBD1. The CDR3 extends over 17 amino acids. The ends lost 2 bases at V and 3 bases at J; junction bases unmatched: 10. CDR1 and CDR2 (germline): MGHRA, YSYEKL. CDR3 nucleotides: TGCGCCAGCAGCCAAAATCATGCCGGGACAGGGGTCTACGAGCAGTACTTC. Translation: CASSQNHAGTGVYEQYF.

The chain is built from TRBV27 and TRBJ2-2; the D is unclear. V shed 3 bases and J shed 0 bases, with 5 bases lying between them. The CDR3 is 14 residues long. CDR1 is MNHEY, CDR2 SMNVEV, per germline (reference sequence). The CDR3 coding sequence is TGTGCCAGCAGTTTTACAGCGAACACCGGGGAGCTGTTTTTT. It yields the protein CASSFTANTGELFF.

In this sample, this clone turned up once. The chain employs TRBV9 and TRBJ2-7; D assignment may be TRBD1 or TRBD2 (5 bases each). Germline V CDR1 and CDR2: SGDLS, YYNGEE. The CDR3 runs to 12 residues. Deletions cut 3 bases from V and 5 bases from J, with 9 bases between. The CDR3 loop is CASSGDAHEQYF. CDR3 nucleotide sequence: TGTGCCAGCAGCGGGGACGCCCACGAGCAGTACTTC.

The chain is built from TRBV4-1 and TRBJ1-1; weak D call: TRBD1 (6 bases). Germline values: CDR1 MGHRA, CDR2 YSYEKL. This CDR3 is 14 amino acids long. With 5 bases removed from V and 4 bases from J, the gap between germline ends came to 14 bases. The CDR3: CASSSGGRGTEAFF. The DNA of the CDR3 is TGCGCCAGCAGCTCGGGGGGCAGAGGCACTGAAGCTTTCTTT.

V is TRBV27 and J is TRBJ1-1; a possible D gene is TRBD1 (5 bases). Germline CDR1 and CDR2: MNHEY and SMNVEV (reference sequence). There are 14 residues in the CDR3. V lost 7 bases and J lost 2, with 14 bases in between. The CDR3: CASTLSGANTEAFF. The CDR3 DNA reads TGTGCCAGCACCTTATCCGGGGCTAACACTGAAGCTTTCTTT.

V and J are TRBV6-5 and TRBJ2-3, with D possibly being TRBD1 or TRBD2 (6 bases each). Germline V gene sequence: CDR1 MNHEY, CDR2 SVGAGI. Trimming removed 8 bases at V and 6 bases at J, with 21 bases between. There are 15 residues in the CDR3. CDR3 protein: CASSQIGGLGDTQYF. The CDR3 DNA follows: TGTGCCAGCTCTCAAATAGGGGGGCTCGGGGATACGCAGTATTTT.

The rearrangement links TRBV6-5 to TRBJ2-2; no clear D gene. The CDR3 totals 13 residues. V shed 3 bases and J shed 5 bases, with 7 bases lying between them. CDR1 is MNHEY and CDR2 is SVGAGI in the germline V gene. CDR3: CASSYLMTGELFF. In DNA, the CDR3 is TGTGCCAGCAGTTATTTAATGACCGGGGAGCTGTTTTTT.

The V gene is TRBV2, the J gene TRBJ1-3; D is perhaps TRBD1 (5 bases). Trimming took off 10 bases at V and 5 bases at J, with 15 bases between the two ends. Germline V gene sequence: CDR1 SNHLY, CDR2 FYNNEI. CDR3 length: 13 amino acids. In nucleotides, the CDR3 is TGTGCCATCGAAACGGGGCGTAGAAACACCATATATTTT. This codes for CAIETGRRNTIYF.

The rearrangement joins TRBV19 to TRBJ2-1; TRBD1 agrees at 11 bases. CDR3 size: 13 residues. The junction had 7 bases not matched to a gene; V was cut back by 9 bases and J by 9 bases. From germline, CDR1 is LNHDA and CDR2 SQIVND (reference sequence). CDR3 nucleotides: TGTGCCAGCACGGACAGGGGGCTGGGTGAGCAGTTCTTC. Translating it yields CASTDRGLGEQFF.

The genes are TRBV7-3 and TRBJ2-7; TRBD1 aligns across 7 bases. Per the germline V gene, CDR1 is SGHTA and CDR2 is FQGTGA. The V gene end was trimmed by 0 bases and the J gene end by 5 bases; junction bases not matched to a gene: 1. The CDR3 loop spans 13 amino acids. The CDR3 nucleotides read TGTGCCAGCAGCTTAACAGGGGGCGACGAGCAGTACTTC. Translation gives CASSLTGGDEQYF.

CDR3 protein: CASREQRGSSYEQYF. The DNA for the CDR3 is TGTGCCAGCAGGGAGCAGCGGGGGAGCTCCTACGAGCAGTACTTC. The chain uses TRBV7-3 and TRBJ2-7, with TRBD2 matching over 8 bases. Trimming removed 6 bases from V and 0 bases from J; junction bases left unmatched: 7. The CDR3 spans 15 residues. In germline, CDR1 is SGHTA, CDR2 FQGTGA.

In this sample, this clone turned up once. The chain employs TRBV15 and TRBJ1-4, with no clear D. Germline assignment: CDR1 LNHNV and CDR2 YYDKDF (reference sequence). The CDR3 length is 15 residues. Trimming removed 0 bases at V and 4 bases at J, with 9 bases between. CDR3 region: CATSRDGTDNEKLFF. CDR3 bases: TGTGCCACCAGCAGAGATGGAACCGATAATGAAAAACTGTTTTTT.

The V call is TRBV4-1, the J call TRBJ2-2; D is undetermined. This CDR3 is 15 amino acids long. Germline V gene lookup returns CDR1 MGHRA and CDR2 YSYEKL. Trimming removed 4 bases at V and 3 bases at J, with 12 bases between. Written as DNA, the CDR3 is TGCGCCAGCAGCCTCCTCGTAGTGGACACCGGGGAGCTGTTTTTT. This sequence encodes CASSLLVVDTGELFF.

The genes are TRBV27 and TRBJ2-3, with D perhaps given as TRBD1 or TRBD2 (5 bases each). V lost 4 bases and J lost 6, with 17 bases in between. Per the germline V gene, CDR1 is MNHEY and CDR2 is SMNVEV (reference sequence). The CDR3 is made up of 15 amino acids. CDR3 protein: CASSYTGTLPDTQYF. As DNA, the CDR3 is TGTGCCAGCAGTTACACCGGGACGCTCCCGGATACGCAGTATTTT.

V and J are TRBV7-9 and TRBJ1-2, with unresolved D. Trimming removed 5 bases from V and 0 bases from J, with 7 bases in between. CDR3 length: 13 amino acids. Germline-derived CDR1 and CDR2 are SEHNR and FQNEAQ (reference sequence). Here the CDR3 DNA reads TGTGCCAGCAGCCATGATTCTAACTATGGCTACACCTTC. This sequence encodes CASSHDSNYGYTF.

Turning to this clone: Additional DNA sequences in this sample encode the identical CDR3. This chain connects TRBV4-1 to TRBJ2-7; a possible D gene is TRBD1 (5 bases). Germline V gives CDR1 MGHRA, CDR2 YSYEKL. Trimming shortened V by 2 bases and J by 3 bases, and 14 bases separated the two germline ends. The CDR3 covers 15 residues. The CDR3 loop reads CASSQTDQGDYEQYF. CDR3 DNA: TGCGCCAGCAGCCAAACAGACCAGGGTGACTACGAGCAGTACTTC.

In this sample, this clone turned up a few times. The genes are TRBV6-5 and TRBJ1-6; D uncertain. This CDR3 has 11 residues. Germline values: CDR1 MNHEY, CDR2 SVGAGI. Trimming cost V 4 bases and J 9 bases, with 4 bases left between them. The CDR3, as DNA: TGTGCCAGCAGTTCAGGTTCACCCCTCCACTTT. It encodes CASSSGSPLHF.

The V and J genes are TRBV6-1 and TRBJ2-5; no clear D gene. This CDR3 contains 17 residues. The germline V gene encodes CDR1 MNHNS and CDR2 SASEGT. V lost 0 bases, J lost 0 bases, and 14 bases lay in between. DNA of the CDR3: TGTGCCAGCAGTGAAGCTTTTTCCGAGACGTACCAAGAGACCCAGTACTTC. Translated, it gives CASSEAFSETYQETQYF.

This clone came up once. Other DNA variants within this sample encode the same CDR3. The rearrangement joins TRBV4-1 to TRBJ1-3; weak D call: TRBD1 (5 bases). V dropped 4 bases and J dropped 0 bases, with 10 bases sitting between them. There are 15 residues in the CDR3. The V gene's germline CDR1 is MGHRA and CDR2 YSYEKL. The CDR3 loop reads CASSLKGVSGNTIYF. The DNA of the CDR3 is TGCGCCAGCAGCCTTAAAGGGGTCTCTGGAAACACCATATATTTT.

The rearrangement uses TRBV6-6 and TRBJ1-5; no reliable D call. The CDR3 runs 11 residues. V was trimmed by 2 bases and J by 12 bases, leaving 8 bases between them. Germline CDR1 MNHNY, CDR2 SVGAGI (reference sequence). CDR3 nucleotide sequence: TGTGCCAGCAGTTACGGGCAGTACCAGCATTTT. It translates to CASSYGQYQHF.

The DNA of the CDR3 is TGTGCCAGCAGCCGCTCCTCCCGGGGCGCAAGGGGTGAAGCTTTCTTT. Its protein product is CASSRSSRGARGEAFF. V and J are TRBV7-8 and TRBJ1-1; a weak D match, TRBD1 (5 bases). The V end lost 5 bases, the J end lost 7 bases, and 23 bases lay between the germline ends. This CDR3 is built from 16 residues. CDR1 and CDR2 from the germline V gene are SGHVS and FQNEAQ.

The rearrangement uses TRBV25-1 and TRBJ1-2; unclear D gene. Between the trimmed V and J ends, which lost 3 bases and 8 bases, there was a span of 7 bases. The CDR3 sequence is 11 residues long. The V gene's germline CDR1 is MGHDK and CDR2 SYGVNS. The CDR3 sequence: CASSDFSGYTF. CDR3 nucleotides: TGTGCCAGCAGTGACTTTTCGGGCTACACCTTC.

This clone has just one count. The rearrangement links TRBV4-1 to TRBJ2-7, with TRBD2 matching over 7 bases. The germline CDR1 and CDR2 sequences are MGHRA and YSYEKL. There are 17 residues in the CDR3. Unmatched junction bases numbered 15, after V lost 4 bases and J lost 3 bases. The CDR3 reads CASSPPGLVLPLYEQYF. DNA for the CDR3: TGCGCCAGCAGCCCTCCAGGACTAGTTCTGCCCCTCTACGAGCAGTACTTC.

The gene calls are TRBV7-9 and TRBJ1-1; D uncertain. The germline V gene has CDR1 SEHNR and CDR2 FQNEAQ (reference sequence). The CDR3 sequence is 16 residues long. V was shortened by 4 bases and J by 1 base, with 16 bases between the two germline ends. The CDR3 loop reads CASSSRDSRQNTEAFF. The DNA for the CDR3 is TGTGCCAGCAGCTCGCGAGACTCAAGACAGAACACTGAAGCTTTCTTT.